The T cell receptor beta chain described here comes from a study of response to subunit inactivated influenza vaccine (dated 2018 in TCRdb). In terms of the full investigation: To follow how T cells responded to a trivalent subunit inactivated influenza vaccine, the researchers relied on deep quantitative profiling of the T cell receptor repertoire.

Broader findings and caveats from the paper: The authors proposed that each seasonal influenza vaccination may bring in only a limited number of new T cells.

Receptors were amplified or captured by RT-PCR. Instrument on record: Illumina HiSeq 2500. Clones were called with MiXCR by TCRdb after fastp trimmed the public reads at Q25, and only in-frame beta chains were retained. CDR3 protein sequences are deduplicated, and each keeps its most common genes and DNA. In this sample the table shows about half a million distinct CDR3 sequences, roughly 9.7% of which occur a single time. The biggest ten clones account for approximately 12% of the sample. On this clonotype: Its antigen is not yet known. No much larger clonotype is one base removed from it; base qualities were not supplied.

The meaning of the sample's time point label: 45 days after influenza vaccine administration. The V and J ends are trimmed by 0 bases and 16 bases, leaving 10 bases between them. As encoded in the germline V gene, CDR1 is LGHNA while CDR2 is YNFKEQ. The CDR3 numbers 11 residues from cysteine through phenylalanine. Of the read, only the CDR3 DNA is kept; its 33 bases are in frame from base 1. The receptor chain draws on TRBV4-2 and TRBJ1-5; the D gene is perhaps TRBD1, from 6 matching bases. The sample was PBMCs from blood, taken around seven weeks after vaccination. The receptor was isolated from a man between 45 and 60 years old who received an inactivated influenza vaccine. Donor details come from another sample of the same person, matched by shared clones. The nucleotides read TGTGCCAGCAGCCAAGACGGGACATTACATTTT. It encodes CASSQDGTLHF.